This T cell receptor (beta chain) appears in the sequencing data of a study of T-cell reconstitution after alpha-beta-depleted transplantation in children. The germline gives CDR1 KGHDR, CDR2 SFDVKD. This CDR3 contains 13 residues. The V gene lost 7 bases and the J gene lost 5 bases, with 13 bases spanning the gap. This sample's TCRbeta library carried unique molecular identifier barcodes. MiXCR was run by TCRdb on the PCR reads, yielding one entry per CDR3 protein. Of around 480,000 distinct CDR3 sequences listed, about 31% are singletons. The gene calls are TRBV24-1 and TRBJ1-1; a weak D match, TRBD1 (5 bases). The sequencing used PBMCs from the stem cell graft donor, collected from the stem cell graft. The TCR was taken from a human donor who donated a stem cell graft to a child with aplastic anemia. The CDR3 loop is CATSLGGGTEAFF. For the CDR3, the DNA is TGTGCCACCAGCCTCGGGGGAGGAACTGAAGCTTTCTTT.